A selection of T cell receptor beta chains follows, all from one sample in a study of cytomegalovirus exposure and HLA in healthy donors. Sequencing used immunoSEQ multiplex PCR; TCRdb keeps in-frame clones, though not all of them. The table lists 99,000 or so clones, less than 80% of them singletons. Sequenced: PBMCs. All receptors come from a man in his thirties or forties in good health and CMV-seronegative. The CDR3 runs from the conserved cysteine through the conserved F or W. D genes are given only for firm matches. Rows may omit the clone size; those that give it use once, few, many or a size class.

clone_size	v_call	j_call	d_call	cdr3_aa	cdr3_nt
NA	TRBV10-3	TRBJ1-6	NA	CAISGVKQGSVSPLHF	TGTGCCATCAGTGGAGTCAAGCAGGGTTCGGTTTCACCCCTCCACTTT
NA	TRBV20-1	TRBJ1-1	NA	CSARERGEAFF	TGCAGTGCTAGAGAGAGGGGGGAAGCTTTCTTT
NA	TRBV29-1	TRBJ1-2	NA	CSVEVRMTGVLYGYTF	TGCAGCGTTGAAGTTCGCATGACAGGAGTTTTGTATGGCTACACCTTC
NA	TRBV25-1	TRBJ2-7	NA	CASSLTREQYF	TGTGCCAGCAGTCTTACGAGGGAGCAGTACTTC
NA	TRBV11-2	TRBJ1-2	NA	CASSPGGAEFYGYTF	TGTGCCAGCAGCCCGGGGGGGGCTGAATTCTATGGCTACACCTTC
once	TRBV19	TRBJ1-5	NA	CASNPDRAGNQPQHF	TGTGCCAGTAATCCAGACCGCGCAGGAAATCAGCCCCAGCATTTT
NA	TRBV5-4	TRBJ1-2	TRBD1	CASSLAGGQGTYGYTF	TGTGCCAGCAGCTTGGCCGGGGGACAGGGTACCTATGGCTACACCTTC
few	TRBV5-8	TRBJ1-4	NA	CASSLMGQGEKLFF	TGTGCCAGCAGCTTGATGGGGCAGGGTGAAAAACTGTTTTTT
NA	TRBV6-1	TRBJ1-3	NA	CASSGDTNTIYF	TGTGCCAGCAGTGGGGACACTAACACCATATATTTT
once	TRBV6-5	TRBJ2-7	NA	CASSYSSDEQYF	TGTGCCAGCAGTTACTCTTCGGACGAGCAGTACTTC
NA	TRBV6-5	TRBJ2-1	TRBD1	CASTTPGQGANEQFF	TGTGCCAGCACAACCCCGGGACAGGGGGCGAATGAGCAGTTCTTC
NA	TRBV6-6	TRBJ1-2	NA	CASSYQADYGYTF	TGTGCCAGCAGTTACCAGGCAGACTATGGCTACACCTTC
NA	TRBV30	TRBJ1-6	NA	CAWRGVPGGNSPLHF	TGTGCCTGGAGGGGCGTCCCCGGGGGGAATTCACCCCTCCACTTT
NA	TRBV6-5	TRBJ2-7	TRBD1	CASSYSGTGGSEQYF	TGTGCCAGCAGTTACTCGGGGACAGGGGGCTCCGAGCAGTACTTC
few	TRBV27	TRBJ1-5	NA	CASSLWPPLNSNQPQHF	TGTGCCAGCAGTTTATGGCCGCCTCTTAATAGCAATCAGCCCCAGCATTTT
NA	TRBV9	TRBJ2-6	NA	CASTAVWGPPGANVLTF	TGTGCCAGCACCGCCGTGTGGGGGCCCCCTGGGGCCAACGTCCTGACTTTC
NA	TRBV11-3	TRBJ1-1	NA	CASSLGGYGRGDTEAFF	TGTGCCAGCAGCTTAGGGGGGTACGGCAGGGGAGACACTGAAGCTTTCTTT
NA	TRBV5-6	TRBJ2-7	NA	CASSRQAGQYF	TGTGCCAGCAGCCGACAGGCGGGGCAGTACTTC
NA	TRBV27	TRBJ2-3	NA	CASSYGGETTDTQYF	TGTGCCAGCAGTTACGGGGGTGAAACTACAGATACGCAGTATTTT
NA	TRBV9	TRBJ1-1	NA	CASSVFGGEGTEAFF	TGTGCCAGCAGCGTATTTGGAGGGGAGGGGACTGAAGCTTTCTTT
NA	TRBV6-1	TRBJ1-2	NA	CASSEVPDRPYGYTF	TGTGCCAGCAGTGAAGTGCCCGACAGGCCCTATGGCTACACCTTC
NA	TRBV27	TRBJ2-7	TRBD2	CASSSRLADYEQYF	TGTGCCAGCAGTTCCCGACTAGCGGACTACGAGCAGTACTTC
NA	TRBV10-3	TRBJ2-1	TRBD2	CAISEFLLAGSNEQFF	TGTGCCATCAGTGAATTCTTACTAGCGGGGTCCAATGAGCAGTTCTTC
NA	TRBV5-4	TRBJ1-1	NA	CASSFKSTEAFF	TGTGCCAGCAGCTTTAAGAGCACTGAAGCTTTCTTT
NA	TRBV4-1	TRBJ2-7	NA	CASSQGVVTKRPYEQYF	TGCGCCAGCAGCCAGGGAGTAGTGACTAAAAGACCCTACGAGCAGTACTTC
once	TRBV6-5	TRBJ2-7	TRBD2	CASSLIGTNRDEQYF	TGTGCCAGCAGTCTCATTGGGACTAACCGTGACGAGCAGTACTTC
NA	TRBV19	TRBJ2-2	NA	CASSITRDTGELFF	TGTGCCAGTAGTATTACCCGGGACACCGGGGAGCTGTTTTTT
NA	TRBV14	TRBJ1-2	NA	CASSQGQGGYGYTF	TGTGCCAGCAGCCAAGGTCAGGGAGGCTATGGCTACACCTTC
NA	TRBV18	TRBJ1-2	NA	CASSPGSNYGYTF	TGTGCCAGCTCACCGGGGAGCAACTATGGCTACACCTTC
NA	TRBV19	TRBJ1-1	TRBD1	CASSPPARTGDTEAFF	TGTGCCAGTAGTCCCCCTGCACGGACAGGTGACACTGAAGCTTTCTTT
NA	TRBV4-3	TRBJ2-1	TRBD2	CASSQRDYDEQFF	TGCGCCAGCAGCCAACGGGACTATGATGAGCAGTTCTTC
few	TRBV5-1	TRBJ2-2	TRBD1	CASSGPGQTNTGELFF	TGCGCCAGCAGCGGACCGGGACAGACGAACACCGGGGAGCTGTTTTTT
NA	TRBV15	TRBJ2-7	TRBD1	CATSRGGQGSSYEQYF	TGTGCCACCAGCAGAGGCGGACAGGGTTCGTCCTACGAGCAGTACTTC
NA	TRBV6-5	TRBJ2-7	TRBD1	CASKLGQDISYEQYF	TGTGCCAGCAAACTGGGACAGGATATCTCCTACGAGCAGTACTTC
few	TRBV19	TRBJ2-7	NA	CASSIAGVSYEQYF	TGTGCCAGTAGTATAGCAGGGGTCAGCTACGAGCAGTACTTC
NA	TRBV4-1	TRBJ2-7	NA	CASSQSIGGAASWQYF	TGCGCCAGCAGCCAATCGATCGGCGGAGCAGCCTCGTGGCAGTACTTC
NA	TRBV15	TRBJ1-1	NA	CATSRDFRGGTEAFF	TGTGCCACCAGCAGAGATTTTAGGGGGGGCACTGAAGCTTTCTTT
NA	TRBV28	TRBJ1-4	TRBD1	CASSSILKTGWNEKLFF	TGTGCCAGCAGTTCCATCCTCAAGACAGGGTGGAATGAAAAACTGTTTTTT
NA	TRBV5-4	TRBJ1-5	NA	CASSLDGGGNQPQHF	TGTGCCAGCAGCTTGGATGGAGGTGGCAATCAGCCCCAGCATTTT
NA	TRBV7-8	TRBJ1-2	NA	CASSLQLAYGYTF	TGTGCCAGCAGCCTACAGCTTGCCTATGGCTACACCTTC
NA	TRBV9	TRBJ1-1	NA	CASSVTPNTEAFF	TGTGCCAGCAGCGTTACACCGAACACTGAAGCTTTCTTT
NA	TRBV9	TRBJ1-4	NA	CASSVDGEKLFF	TGTGCCAGCAGCGTAGACGGGGAAAAACTGTTTTTT
NA	TRBV4-3	TRBJ2-7	NA	CASSQALEYEQYF	TGCGCCAGCAGCCAAGCACTGGAGTACGAGCAGTACTTC
NA	TRBV11-3	TRBJ2-7	TRBD2	CASSSPPSAGGDHEQYF	TGTGCCAGCAGCTCCCCTCCCTCTGCGGGAGGGGACCACGAGCAGTACTTC
NA	TRBV25-1	TRBJ2-7	TRBD1	CASTSGTGAYEQYF	TGTGCCAGCACTTCCGGGACAGGGGCCTACGAGCAGTACTTC
NA	TRBV20-1	TRBJ1-5	NA	CSASLGQPQHF	TGCAGTGCTAGTCTAGGCCAGCCCCAGCATTTT